The T cell receptor (beta chain) under discussion was sequenced for a study of T cell changes during pregnancy in multiple sclerosis. V was trimmed by 5 bases and J by 1 base, leaving 14 bases between them. The CDR3 runs to 15 residues. Looked up from germline, CDR1 is SEHNR and CDR2 is FQNEAQ (reference sequence). Only in-frame clones appear in the TCRdb table, and some are missing; sequencing was by immunoSEQ multiplex PCR. The data contain fewer than 35,000 clones, roughly nine tenths of them singletons. The origin of this receptor is a female donor with multiple sclerosis, enrolled in a pregnancy study. V usage is TRBV7-9 and J usage is TRBJ1-2, with a tentative D call TRBD1 (6 bases). The material was CD8+ T cells from peripheral blood mononuclear cells, obtained in the second trimester of pregnancy. This chain's CDR3 is CASSTQGQINYGYTF. CDR3 coding DNA: TGTGCCAGCAGCACCCAAGGACAGATTAACTATGGCTACACCTTC.